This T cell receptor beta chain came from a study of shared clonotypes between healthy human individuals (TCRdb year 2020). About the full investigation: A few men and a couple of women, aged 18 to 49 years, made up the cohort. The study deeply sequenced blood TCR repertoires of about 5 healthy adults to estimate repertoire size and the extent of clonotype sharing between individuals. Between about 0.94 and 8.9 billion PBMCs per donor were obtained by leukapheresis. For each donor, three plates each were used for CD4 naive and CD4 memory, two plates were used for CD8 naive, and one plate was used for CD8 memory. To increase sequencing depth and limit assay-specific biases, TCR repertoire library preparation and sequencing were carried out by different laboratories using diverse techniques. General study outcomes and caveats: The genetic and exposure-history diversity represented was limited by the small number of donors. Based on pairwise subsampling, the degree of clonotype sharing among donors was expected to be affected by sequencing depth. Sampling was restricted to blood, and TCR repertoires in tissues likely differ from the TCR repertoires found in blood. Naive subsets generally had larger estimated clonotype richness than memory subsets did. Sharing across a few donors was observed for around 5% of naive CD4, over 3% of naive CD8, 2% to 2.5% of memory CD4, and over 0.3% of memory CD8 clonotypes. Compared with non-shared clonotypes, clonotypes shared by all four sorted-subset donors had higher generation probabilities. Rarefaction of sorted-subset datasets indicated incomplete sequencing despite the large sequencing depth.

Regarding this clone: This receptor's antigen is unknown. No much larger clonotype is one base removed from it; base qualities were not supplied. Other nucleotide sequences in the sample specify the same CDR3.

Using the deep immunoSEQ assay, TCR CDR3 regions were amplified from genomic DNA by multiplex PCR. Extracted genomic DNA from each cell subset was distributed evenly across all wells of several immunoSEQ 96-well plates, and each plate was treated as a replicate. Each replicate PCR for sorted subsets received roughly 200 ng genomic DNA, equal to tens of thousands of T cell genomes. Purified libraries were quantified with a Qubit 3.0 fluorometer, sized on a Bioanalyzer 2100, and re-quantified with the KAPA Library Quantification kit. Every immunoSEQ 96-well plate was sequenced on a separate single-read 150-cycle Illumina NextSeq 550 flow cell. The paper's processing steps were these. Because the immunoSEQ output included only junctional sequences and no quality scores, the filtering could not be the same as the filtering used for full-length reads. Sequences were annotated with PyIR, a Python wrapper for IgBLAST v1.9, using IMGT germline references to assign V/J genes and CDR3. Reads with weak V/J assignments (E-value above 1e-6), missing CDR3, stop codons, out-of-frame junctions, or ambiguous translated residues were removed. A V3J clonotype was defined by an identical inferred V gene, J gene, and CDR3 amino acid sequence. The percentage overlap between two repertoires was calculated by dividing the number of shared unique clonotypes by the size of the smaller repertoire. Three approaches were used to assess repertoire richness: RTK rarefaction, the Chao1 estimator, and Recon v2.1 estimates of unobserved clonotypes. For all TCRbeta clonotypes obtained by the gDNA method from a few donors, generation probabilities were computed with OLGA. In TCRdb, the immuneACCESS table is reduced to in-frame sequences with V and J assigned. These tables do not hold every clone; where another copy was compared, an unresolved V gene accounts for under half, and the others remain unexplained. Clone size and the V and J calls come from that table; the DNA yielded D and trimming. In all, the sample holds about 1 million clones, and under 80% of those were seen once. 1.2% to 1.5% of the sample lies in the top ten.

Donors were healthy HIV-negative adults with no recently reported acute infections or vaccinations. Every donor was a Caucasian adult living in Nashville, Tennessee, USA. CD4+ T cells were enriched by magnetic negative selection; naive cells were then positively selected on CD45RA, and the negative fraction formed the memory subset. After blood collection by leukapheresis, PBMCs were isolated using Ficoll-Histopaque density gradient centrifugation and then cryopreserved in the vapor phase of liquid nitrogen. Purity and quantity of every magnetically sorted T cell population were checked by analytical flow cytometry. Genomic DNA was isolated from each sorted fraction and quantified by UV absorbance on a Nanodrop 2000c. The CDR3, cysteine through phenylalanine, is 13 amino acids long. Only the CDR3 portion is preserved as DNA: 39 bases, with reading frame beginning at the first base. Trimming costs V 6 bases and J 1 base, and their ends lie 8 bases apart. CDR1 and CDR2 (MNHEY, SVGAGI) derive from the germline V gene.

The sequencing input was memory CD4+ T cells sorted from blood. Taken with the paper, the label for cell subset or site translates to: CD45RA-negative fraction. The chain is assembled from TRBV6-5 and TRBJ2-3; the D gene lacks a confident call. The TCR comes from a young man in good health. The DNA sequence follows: TGTGCCAGCAGCCCGCCCGGCACAGATACGCAGTATTTT. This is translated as CASSPPGTDTQYF.